Listed below are T cell receptor beta chains from one sample, sequenced in a study of shared clonotypes between healthy human individuals. Assay: immunoSEQ multiplex PCR; the TCRdb copy retains only in-frame clones and omits some. The table lists about 2.4 million clones, roughly 92% of them singletons. Sequencing used naive CD4+ T cells sorted from blood. These receptors were taken from a young man in good health. Each CDR3 is given with its conserved first and last residue. The order of the fields is V gene, D gene, clone size, CDR3 length, J gene, CDR3 protein, CDR3 DNA. D genes are given only for firm matches. Rows give clone size only sometimes, using once, few, many, or a class for an expanded clone.

TRBV19	NA	few	14	TRBJ1-4	CASSIGQNNEKLFF	TGTGCCAGTAGTATAGGGCAGAATAATGAAAAACTGTTTTTT
TRBV29-1	NA	NA	14	TRBJ2-3	CSLRVGTSTDTQYF	TGCAGTCTCCGGGTGGGGACTAGCACAGATACGCAGTATTTT
TRBV7-9	NA	NA	14	TRBJ2-7	CASSAGTSSYEQYF	TGTGCCAGCAGCGCCGGGACCTCAAGCTACGAGCAGTACTTC
TRBV27	TRBD1	NA	13	TRBJ1-2	CASSSTGRYGYTF	TGTGCCAGCAGTTCGACAGGGAGGTATGGCTACACCTTC
TRBV7-6	NA	NA	15	TRBJ2-3	CASSLTGERTDTQYF	TGTGCCAGCAGCTTAACGGGGGAACGCACAGATACGCAGTATTTT
TRBV28	NA	few	14	TRBJ1-5	CASRQVPGNQPQHF	TGTGCCAGCAGACAGGTTCCGGGCAATCAGCCCCAGCATTTT
TRBV2	NA	NA	13	TRBJ1-2	CASSRDGNYGYTF	TGTGCCAGCAGTCGGGACGGTAACTATGGCTACACCTTC
TRBV4-1	TRBD1	NA	16	TRBJ2-7	CASSQDRDRDLYEQYF	TGCGCCAGCAGCCAAGACCGGGACAGGGACCTCTACGAGCAGTACTTC
TRBV29-1	TRBD1	NA	14	TRBJ1-2	CSVDSYGTGGGYTF	TGCAGCGTGGATTCCTACGGGACAGGGGGCGGCTACACCTTC
TRBV7-9	NA	once	19	TRBJ2-2	CASSLRAGASLANTGELFF	TGTGCCAGCAGCTTACGTGCAGGCGCCTCTCTCGCGAACACCGGGGAGCTGTTTTTT
TRBV28	NA	few	13	TRBJ2-4	CASSSQGVNIQYF	TGTGCCAGCAGTTCCCAAGGAGTAAACATTCAGTACTTC
TRBV5-1	TRBD1	NA	13	TRBJ1-2	CASGDRGLEGYTF	TGCGCCAGCGGGGACAGGGGTTTGGAAGGCTACACCTTC
TRBV20-1	TRBD2	once	11	TRBJ2-3	CSARLADTQYF	TGCAGTGCAAGACTAGCCGATACGCAGTATTTT
TRBV7-2	NA	NA	13	TRBJ1-5	CASSFKGGQPQHF	TGTGCCAGCAGCTTTAAAGGGGGTCAGCCCCAGCATTTT
TRBV5-1	NA	once	16	TRBJ2-7	CASSPFGGGPRYEQYF	TGCGCCAGCAGCCCCTTTGGGGGAGGCCCCCGCTACGAGCAGTACTTC
TRBV7-2	TRBD2	NA	14	TRBJ2-7	CASNERGVNYEQYF	TGTGCCAGCAACGAGCGGGGGGTCAACTACGAGCAGTACTTC
TRBV19	TRBD1	NA	17	TRBJ1-5	CASGVNAGGPGNQPQHF	TGTGCCAGCGGAGTAAACGCAGGGGGTCCGGGCAATCAGCCCCAGCATTTT
TRBV9	NA	NA	14	TRBJ1-1	CASSVAWANTEAFF	TGTGCCAGCAGCGTAGCTTGGGCGAACACTGAAGCTTTCTTT
TRBV18	NA	NA	14	TRBJ1-2	CASSRGDTSYGYTF	TGTGCCAGCTCTCGCGGGGACACCTCCTATGGCTACACCTTC
TRBV19	TRBD1	NA	13	TRBJ2-7	CASRGQGDYEQYF	TGTGCCAGCAGGGGGCAGGGGGATTACGAGCAGTACTTC
TRBV10-3	TRBD1	NA	14	TRBJ2-1	CAISDGPQGDEQFF	TGTGCCATCAGTGACGGACCCCAGGGGGATGAGCAGTTCTTC
TRBV5-1	TRBD2	NA	15	TRBJ2-5	CASSLESGRGETQYF	TGCGCCAGCAGCTTGGAAAGCGGGAGGGGAGAGACCCAGTACTTC
TRBV5-4	NA	NA	16	TRBJ2-2	CASSLDLATNTGELFF	TGTGCCAGCAGCTTGGACCTAGCCACGAACACCGGGGAGCTGTTTTTT
TRBV9	NA	NA	15	TRBJ1-4	CASSARGGDHEKLFF	TGTGCCAGCAGCGCCCGGGGAGGGGATCATGAAAAACTGTTTTTT
TRBV28	NA	NA	15	TRBJ1-5	CASSTAEIGNQPQHF	TGTGCCAGCAGTACCGCCGAAATCGGCAATCAGCCCCAGCATTTT
TRBV2	TRBD1	NA	14	TRBJ2-2	CASTADRGTGELFF	TGTGCCAGCACTGCGGACAGGGGCACCGGGGAGCTGTTTTTT
TRBV7-2	NA	NA	15	TRBJ1-4	CASSLWGRGDEKLFF	TGTGCCAGCAGCTTATGGGGACGAGGTGATGAAAAACTGTTTTTT
TRBV5-1	TRBD1	NA	13	TRBJ2-7	CASSGNGGQGAYF	TGCGCCAGCAGCGGCAATGGGGGACAGGGTGCGTACTTC
TRBV29-1	NA	NA	12	TRBJ2-1	CSGNEQRDEQFF	TGCAGCGGGAATGAGCAGAGGGATGAGCAGTTCTTC
TRBV5-1	NA	NA	14	TRBJ2-3	CASSYGLGTDTQYF	TGCGCCAGCAGCTATGGTTTGGGTACAGATACGCAGTATTTT
TRBV27	TRBD2	once	14	TRBJ2-5	CASSPAGAGETQYF	TGTGCCAGCAGCCCAGCGGGAGCTGGAGAGACCCAGTACTTC
TRBV2	NA	NA	14	TRBJ1-2	CASSEGWGNYGYTF	TGTGCCAGCAGTGAAGGATGGGGGAACTATGGCTACACCTTC
TRBV27	NA	NA	16	TRBJ2-7	CASSYGNSERGYEQYF	TGTGCCAGCAGTTACGGGAATTCAGAGAGGGGTTACGAGCAGTACTTC
TRBV12-5	NA	NA	15	TRBJ2-5	CASGFGRVVQETQYF	TGTGCTAGTGGTTTCGGGAGAGTAGTACAAGAGACCCAGTACTTC
TRBV5-1	NA	NA	13	TRBJ2-5	CASSRSFQETQYF	TGCGCCAGCAGCCGATCTTTCCAAGAGACCCAGTACTTC
TRBV7-6	NA	NA	11	TRBJ1-5	CASGPDQPQHF	TGTGCCAGCGGACCGGATCAGCCCCAGCATTTT
TRBV12-5	NA	NA	14	TRBJ1-5	CASGTGTLDQPQHF	TGTGCTAGTGGTACCGGGACACTAGATCAGCCCCAGCATTTT
TRBV30	TRBD2	NA	15	TRBJ2-3	CAWSVGSGGTDTQYF	TGTGCCTGGAGTGTCGGTAGCGGGGGGACAGATACGCAGTATTTT
TRBV10-2	TRBD2	NA	16	TRBJ2-7	CASSEPAGPISYEQYF	TGCGCCAGCAGTGAGCCAGCGGGACCCATAAGCTACGAGCAGTACTTC
TRBV5-1	NA	NA	15	TRBJ2-3	CASSEEGYRTDTQYF	TGCGCCAGCTCGGAGGAGGGTTACCGCACAGATACGCAGTATTTT
TRBV7-9	NA	NA	14	TRBJ2-2	CASSATGFAGELFF	TGTGCCAGCAGCGCGACAGGCTTCGCCGGGGAGCTGTTTTTT
TRBV5-1	TRBD1	NA	15	TRBJ1-3	CASSSDGTAGNTIYF	TGCGCCAGCAGCTCGGACGGGACAGCTGGAAACACCATATATTTT
TRBV19	TRBD1	NA	12	TRBJ2-7	CASSGQGDEQYF	TGTGCCAGTAGTGGGCAGGGGGACGAGCAGTACTTC